These 7 T cell receptor beta chains came from one sample sequenced in a study of blood T cell repertoires in COVID-19. Assay: immunoSEQ multiplex PCR; the TCRdb copy retains only in-frame clones and omits some. The sample has 95,000 to 120,000 clones, around 85% seen once. The sample consisted of peripheral blood. The receptors derive from a human donor in a cohort sampled during active COVID-19.

V is TRBV6-5 and J is TRBJ1-6; a possible D gene is TRBD1 (5 bases). With 6 bases removed from V and 10 bases from J, the gap between germline ends came to 16 bases. Germline CDR1 and CDR2: MNHEY and SVGAGI. The CDR3 runs 14 residues. Here the CDR3 DNA reads TGTGCCAGCAGCTGGGAGCGGGGACGGTCACCCCTCCACTTT. Its protein is CASSWERGRSPLHF.

The genes are TRBV19 and TRBJ1-4, with D unclear. Trimming stripped 4 bases from V and 6 bases from J, with 15 bases between. Germline V gene lookup returns CDR1 LNHDA and CDR2 SQIVND (reference sequence). The CDR3 is 15 amino acids. The CDR3 loop is CASSTTGPPDEKLFF. In nucleotides, the CDR3 is TGTGCCAGTAGTACAACGGGTCCTCCGGATGAAAAACTGTTTTTT.

This sequence joins TRBV11-2 and TRBJ2-5; D may be TRBD1 (5 bases). This CDR3 has 15 residues. V gave up 3 bases and J gave up 3 bases, with 14 bases separating them. In germline, CDR1 is SGHAT, CDR2 FQNNGV. The CDR3 nucleotides are TGTGCCAGCAGCTTGGGCAGGGCAATTAAAGAGACCCAGTACTTC. Amino acids: CASSLGRAIKETQYF.

This rearrangement joins TRBV5-1 to TRBJ1-2; D is perhaps TRBD1 (6 bases). Germline V CDR1 and CDR2: SGHRS, YFSETQ. Between the trimmed V and J ends, which lost 2 bases and 4 bases, there was a span of 9 bases. The CDR3 sequence is 13 residues long. CDR3 amino acids: CASSLDRLYGYTF. The DNA for the CDR3 is TGCGCCAGCAGCTTAGACAGGCTCTATGGCTACACCTTC.

The J gene is TRBJ1-1, the V gene TRBV28; 10 positions match TRBD1. Germline V gene sequence: CDR1 MDHEN, CDR2 SYDVKM. CDR3 size: 13 residues. V was clipped by 6 bases and J by 5 bases; unmatched bases: 3. The DNA for the CDR3 is TGTGCCAGCAGACCGGGACAGGGGACTGAAGCTTTCTTT. Translation: CASRPGQGTEAFF.

This clone was seen a few times. The V and J genes are TRBV6-1 and TRBJ1-6; D call uncertain. Trimming took 2 bases from V and 10 from J, leaving 6 bases between them. There are 12 residues in the CDR3. CDR1 and CDR2 from the germline V gene are MNHNS and SASEGT. The CDR3 here is CASSEIKSPLHF. CDR3 coding DNA: TGTGCCAGCAGTGAAATCAAATCACCCCTCCACTTT.

The chain combines TRBV25-1 with TRBJ1-1, with TRBD1 identical over 7 bases. Germline V gene lookup returns CDR1 MGHDK and CDR2 SYGVNS. Trimming cost V 8 bases and J 11 bases; bases outside gene matches: 11. The CDR3 is 12 residues long. As DNA, the CDR3 is TGTGCCAGCTCCCAGGGGGGTCTCGAGGCTTTCTTT. It encodes CASSQGGLEAFF.